What follows describes a single T cell receptor beta chain. Ipilimumab, 1 mg/kg, started 14 to 28 days after autologous transplant. Patients got 3 mg/kg IV nivolumab weeks 1, 4, 7, 10, then biweekly through week 26. The CDR3 runs 14 residues. V lost 7 bases and J 3 bases, leaving 15 bases between the germline ends. Germline CDR1 SNHLY, CDR2 FYNNEI. The data originate from a study of ipilimumab plus nivolumab after autologous stem cell transplantation. Libraries were prepared by immunoSEQ multiplex PCR; TCRdb keeps only in-frame clonotypes and omits some of them. This sample carries around 16,000 clones, approximately 78% of them seen once, and the ten largest clones take around 20%.

This rearrangement joins TRBV2 to TRBJ1-2; possibly TRBD1 for D (5 bases). Material: PBMCs, obtained in a trial of ipilimumab plus nivolumab as post-transplant consolidation. The receptor was derived from a male donor with diffuse large B-cell lymphoma. CDR3 sequence (DNA): TGTGCCAGCAAAACTTCCGGGGGGGACTATGGCTACACCTTC. Translation: CASKTSGGDYGYTF. Filled out from reference TRBV2 and TRBJ1-2, the complete variable domain reads EPEVTQTPSHQVTQMGQEVILRCVPISNHLYFYWYRQILGQKVEFLVSFYNNEISEKSEIFDDQFSVERPDGSNFTLKIRSTKLEDSAMYFCASKTSGGDYGYTFGSGTRLTVV.